This T cell receptor (beta chain) is drawn from a study of human T cells and chemical hapten exposure. Study as a whole: Sensitization used 2% DPC on roughly 2 cm by roughly 2 cm upper inner arm skin.

TCRdb processed the RACE reads anew with MiXCR; each CDR3 protein has one entry. The table has some 190,000 distinct CDR3 sequences, around 20% seen once; the top ten hold approximately 6.7%. This sample's time point: patch test 1, 2 weeks after DPC sensitization. This sample's treatment: therapeutic diphenylcyclopropenone sensitization with weekly scalp DPC. Patients had alopecia, were aged 18 to 70, and were not pregnant. General study points: Sensitizing to DPC left TCRs with a frequency above 1 in 1000 unaltered.

This clonotype has a handful of counts. The target antigen is unknown. The CDR3 runs 17 residues. With 1 base clipped from V and 3 bases from J, the junction kept 12 bases outside the gene matches. The germline gives CDR1 DFQATT, CDR2 SNEGSKA (reference sequence). The TCR was taken from a woman aged 45-65 years with alopecia areata. Some clones in this sample may be carry-over from other donors' samples. This chain links TRBV20-1 with TRBJ1-5, with 7 nucleotides matching TRBD1. Sequenced material: whole blood, taken in connection with sensitization to the hapten diphenylcyclopropenone (DPC). CDR3 in DNA: TGCAGTGCTAGAGTAACCGCGACAGGGATCCCCAATCAGCCCCAGCATTTT. This translates into CSARVTATGIPNQPQHF.